This is a list of T cell receptor beta chains from one sample in a study of T cells after yellow fever vaccination. TCRdb re-analysed the 5' RACE reads in MiXCR, keeping a single row per CDR3 protein. The data show approximately 550,000 distinct CDR3 sequences, approximately 12% seen once. Sequencing was performed on PBMCs, taken on the day of the yellow fever booster vaccination. These receptors were taken from a man aged 30 to 39 who received the YFV17D yellow fever vaccine. CDR3s include the opening cysteine and the closing phenylalanine or tryptophan. A D gene is named only where the DNA matches it firmly. The size of a clone is reported for some rows only, either as once, few or many, or as a class for expanded clones.

CDR3: CASSQGLFLTVSYEQYF
DNA: TGCGCCAGCAGCCAAGGGTTGTTTCTTACTGTCTCCTACGAGCAGTACTTC
V: TRBV4-3
size: few
J: TRBJ2-7
D: .

CDR3: CASSPQGFSNQPQHF
DNA: TGTGCCAGCAGCCCACAGGGATTTAGCAATCAGCCCCAGCATTTT
V: TRBV5-8
size: .
J: TRBJ1-5
D: .

CDR3: CSAVPGQPNSPLHF
DNA: TGCAGTGCTGTGCCGGGACAGCCTAATTCACCCCTCCACTTT
V: TRBV20-1
size: .
J: TRBJ1-6
D: TRBD1

CDR3: CASSLVLAGGTDTQYF
DNA: TGCGCCAGCAGCTTGGTCCTAGCGGGAGGCACAGATACGCAGTATTTT
V: TRBV5-1
size: .
J: TRBJ2-3
D: TRBD2

CDR3: CASSLGGGAYNEQFF
DNA: TGTGCCAGCAGCTTGGGCGGAGGGGCCTACAATGAGCAGTTCTTC
V: TRBV12-3/TRBV12-4
size: few
J: TRBJ2-1
D: .

CDR3: CASTRSGTSGRSSYNEQFF
DNA: TGTGCCAGCACCCGCTCCGGGACTAGCGGGAGGAGCTCCTACAATGAGCAGTTCTTC
V: TRBV6-2/TRBV6-3
size: .
J: TRBJ2-1
D: TRBD2

CDR3: CASSFLGGVATEAFF
DNA: TGTGCCAGCAGTTTCCTAGGGGGCGTGGCGACTGAAGCTTTCTTT
V: TRBV27
size: many
J: TRBJ1-1
D: TRBD1

CDR3: CAVYDREGNGELFF
DNA: TGTGCCGTATACGACAGGGAAGGGAACGGGGAGCTGTTTTTT
V: TRBV10-3
size: few
J: TRBJ2-2
D: TRBD1

CDR3: CASSYSFHPFNNEQFF
DNA: TGTGCCAGCAGTTACTCGTTCCATCCATTCAACAATGAGCAGTTCTTC
V: TRBV6-2/TRBV6-3
size: .
J: TRBJ2-1
D: .

CDR3: CASSYEFASYEQYF
DNA: TGTGCCAGCAGTTATGAGTTCGCCTCCTACGAGCAGTACTTC
V: TRBV12-3/TRBV12-4
size: .
J: TRBJ2-7
D: .

CDR3: CASSLLAVNGRPDTQYF
DNA: TGTGCCAGCAGCTTATTGGCGGTAAACGGGAGGCCGGATACGCAGTATTTT
V: TRBV7-6
size: .
J: TRBJ2-3
D: TRBD2

CDR3: CASSPSQGRGEQFF
DNA: TGTGCCAGCAGCCCGTCCCAGGGGCGCGGTGAGCAGTTCTTC
V: TRBV7-2
size: .
J: TRBJ2-1
D: .

CDR3: CASSPQQGAGEKLFF
DNA: TGTGCCAGCAGTCCCCAACAGGGGGCCGGTGAAAAACTGTTTTTT
V: TRBV28
size: few
J: TRBJ1-4
D: TRBD1

CDR3: CASRGTYGYTF
DNA: TGTGCCAGCAGAGGGACCTATGGCTACACCTTC
V: TRBV28
size: few
J: TRBJ1-2
D: .

CDR3: CASVPVRGPYEQYF
DNA: TGTGCCAGCGTTCCGGTCAGGGGTCCCTACGAGCAGTACTTC
V: TRBV28
size: .
J: TRBJ2-7
D: .

CDR3: CATSLERLKGGELFF
DNA: TGTGCCACCAGCTTAGAGAGGTTAAAGGGCGGGGAGCTGTTTTTT
V: TRBV15
size: few
J: TRBJ2-2
D: .

CDR3: CATSSGSRERGTQYF
DNA: TGTGCCACCAGCAGTGGGTCACGGGAGCGGGGGACCCAGTACTTC
V: TRBV15
size: few
J: TRBJ2-5
D: TRBD2

CDR3: CASSQDWGRYEQYF
DNA: TGTGCCAGCAGCCAAGATTGGGGCCGGTACGAGCAGTACTTC
V: TRBV3-1
size: few
J: TRBJ2-7
D: .

CDR3: CASSYSKLAGGATGELFF
DNA: TGTGCCAGCAGTTACTCCAAGCTAGCGGGAGGGGCCACCGGGGAGCTGTTTTTT
V: TRBV6-2/TRBV6-3
size: .
J: TRBJ2-2
D: TRBD2

CDR3: CASSGFGGNTEAFF
DNA: TGTGCCAGCAGCGGCTTCGGAGGGAACACTGAAGCTTTCTTT
V: TRBV9
size: .
J: TRBJ1-1
D: .

CDR3: CSAEVGGGGQYF
DNA: TGCAGCGCCGAAGTAGGGGGCGGAGGGCAGTACTTC
V: TRBV29-1
size: .
J: TRBJ2-7
D: TRBD1

CDR3: CSVGNFRGNEQFF
DNA: TGCAGCGTGGGAAACTTTAGGGGTAATGAGCAGTTCTTC
V: TRBV29-1
size: .
J: TRBJ2-1
D: .

CDR3: CASSPGEGMAQYF
DNA: TGTGCCAGCAGCCCAGGGGAAGGGATGGCCCAGTACTTC
V: TRBV11-2
size: .
J: TRBJ2-5
D: .

CDR3: CATSSDLWTNEQFF
DNA: TGTGCCACCAGCAGCGACCTCTGGACCAATGAGCAGTTCTTC
V: TRBV15
size: .
J: TRBJ2-1
D: .

CDR3: CASRQRTSTDTQYF
DNA: TGTGCCAGCAGGCAACGGACCAGCACAGATACGCAGTATTTT
V: TRBV12-3/TRBV12-4
size: few
J: TRBJ2-3
D: .

CDR3: CASSQSISGNTIYF
DNA: TGTGCCAGCAGCCAATCCATCTCTGGAAACACCATATATTTT
V: TRBV6-1
size: .
J: TRBJ1-3
D: .

CDR3: CSASGERGSSTDTQYF
DNA: TGCAGTGCTAGCGGTGAGCGGGGATCTAGCACAGATACGCAGTATTTT
V: TRBV20-1
size: few
J: TRBJ2-3
D: TRBD2

CDR3: CSASNRSGRSPEQFF
DNA: TGCAGTGCTAGTAACAGGAGCGGGAGATCCCCCGAGCAGTTCTTC
V: TRBV20-1
size: .
J: TRBJ2-1
D: TRBD2

CDR3: CASSLKPSGRTQETQYF
DNA: TGTGCCAGCAGCTTAAAACCAAGCGGGAGGACTCAAGAGACCCAGTACTTC
V: TRBV11-2
size: .
J: TRBJ2-5
D: TRBD2

CDR3: CASSLQGTYGYTF
DNA: TGTGCCAGCAGCTTACAGGGTACCTATGGCTACACCTTC
V: TRBV7-3
size: many
J: TRBJ1-2
D: .

CDR3: CASSRRTADNEKLFF
DNA: TGTGCCAGCAGCCGCCGGACTGCAGATAATGAAAAACTGTTTTTT
V: TRBV5-4
size: .
J: TRBJ1-4
D: .

CDR3: CASSRLGAANQPQHF
DNA: TGTGCCAGCAGTCGTCTTGGAGCTGCCAATCAGCCCCAGCATTTT
V: TRBV28
size: few
J: TRBJ1-5
D: .

CDR3: CASSQEADRGWDTQYF
DNA: TGCGCCAGCAGCCAAGAGGCGGACAGGGGTTGGGATACGCAGTATTTT
V: TRBV4-3
size: .
J: TRBJ2-3
D: TRBD1

CDR3: CASSYQEGIATQYF
DNA: TGTGCCAGCAGTTATCAAGAGGGGATAGCGACCCAGTACTTC
V: TRBV6-5
size: few
J: TRBJ2-5
D: .

CDR3: CASSGGGHNTEAFF
DNA: TGCGCCAGCAGCGGGGGGGGGCACAACACTGAAGCTTTCTTT
V: TRBV5-1
size: few
J: TRBJ1-1
D: .

CDR3: CASSLSTGGEAGTQYF
DNA: TGCGCCAGCAGCTTGTCAACAGGGGGAGAGGCAGGTACGCAGTATTTT
V: TRBV5-1
size: few
J: TRBJ2-3
D: TRBD1

CDR3: CASSPLRRGFNEQYF
DNA: TGTGCCAGCTCACCACTACGGAGGGGCTTCAACGAGCAGTACTTC
V: TRBV18
size: few
J: TRBJ2-7
D: .

CDR3: CASSLTSGLTDTQYF
DNA: TGTGCCAGCAGCTTGACTAGCGGACTCACAGATACGCAGTATTTT
V: TRBV11-2
size: many
J: TRBJ2-3
D: TRBD2

CDR3: CASSRYTDTQYF
DNA: TGTGCCAGCAGCAGATACACAGATACGCAGTATTTT
V: TRBV7-2
size: few
J: TRBJ2-3
D: .

CDR3: CASSLGGTRGWSEQFF
DNA: TGTGCCAGCAGCTTAGGAGGGACTAGGGGATGGAGTGAGCAGTTCTTC
V: TRBV7-2
size: .
J: TRBJ2-1
D: TRBD2

CDR3: CASSPPVASVRETQYF
DNA: TGTGCCAGCTCACCACCGGTGGCTAGCGTACGAGAGACCCAGTACTTC
V: TRBV18
size: .
J: TRBJ2-5
D: .

CDR3: CASSLWIAASNEQFF
DNA: TGTGCCAGCAGCCTGTGGATAGCGGCGAGTAATGAGCAGTTCTTC
V: TRBV7-2
size: few
J: TRBJ2-1
D: .

CDR3: CCARGAGTGRSDTQYF
DNA: TGCTGTGCTAGAGGCGCCGGGACAGGGAGGTCAGATACGCAGTATTTT
V: TRBV20-1
size: once
J: TRBJ2-3
D: TRBD1

CDR3: CASRRLAGGGEQFF
DNA: TGTGCCAGCAGAAGACTAGCGGGAGGGGGTGAGCAGTTCTTC
V: TRBV3-1
size: few
J: TRBJ2-1
D: TRBD2

CDR3: CAIGGQAYQPQHF
DNA: TGTGCCATCGGAGGACAGGCATATCAGCCCCAGCATTTT
V: TRBV10-3
size: .
J: TRBJ1-5
D: TRBD1

CDR3: CSARDRLAGGSSSYEQYF
DNA: TGCAGTGCTAGAGATCGACTAGCGGGAGGCTCTAGCTCCTACGAGCAGTACTTC
V: TRBV20-1
size: few
J: TRBJ2-7
D: TRBD2

CDR3: CASSVKAGRDTQYF
DNA: TGTGCCAGCAGCGTAAAAGCGGGAAGAGATACGCAGTATTTT
V: TRBV9
size: .
J: TRBJ2-3
D: TRBD2

CDR3: CSVRGDREMETQYF
DNA: TGCAGCGTGAGGGGGGACAGGGAGATGGAGACCCAGTACTTC
V: TRBV29-1
size: .
J: TRBJ2-5
D: TRBD1

CDR3: CASSLDRSTHNEQFF
DNA: TGTGCCAGCAGCTTAGATAGATCTACACACAATGAGCAGTTCTTC
V: TRBV7-2
size: many
J: TRBJ2-1
D: .

CDR3: CASSQFPGLAARSVYNEQFF
DNA: TGTGCCAGCAGTCAGTTTCCGGGACTAGCGGCCCGGAGCGTCTACAATGAGCAGTTCTTC
V: TRBV6-2/TRBV6-3
size: .
J: TRBJ2-1
D: TRBD2

CDR3: CASSLLAGDYNEQFF
DNA: TGCGCCAGCAGCTTGTTAGCGGGTGACTACAATGAGCAGTTCTTC
V: TRBV5-1
size: many
J: TRBJ2-1
D: TRBD2

CDR3: CAWSELAVSTDTQYF
DNA: TGTGCCTGGAGTGAACTAGCGGTGAGCACAGATACGCAGTATTTT
V: TRBV30
size: .
J: TRBJ2-3
D: TRBD2

CDR3: CSAHRGPNQPQHF
DNA: TGCAGTGCACACAGGGGGCCCAATCAGCCCCAGCATTTT
V: TRBV20-1
size: few
J: TRBJ1-5
D: TRBD1